Listed here are 13 T cell receptor beta chains from one sample, sequenced in a study of human T cells and chemical hapten exposure. Time point meaning: pre-sensitization, week 0. Treatment indicated: therapeutic diphenylcyclopropenone sensitization with weekly scalp DPC. TCRdb fed the RACE reads into MiXCR, producing one record per CDR3 protein. The sample shows about 250,000 distinct CDR3 sequences, around 7% of them seen only once. The specimen was whole blood, collected in connection with sensitization to the hapten diphenylcyclopropenone (DPC). The receptors derive from a man aged 18 to 29 with alopecia areata. Some clones in this sample may be carry-over from other donors' samples.

This clonotype was seen repeatedly, ten times or more. V gene TRBV6-2 or TRBV6-3 combines with J gene TRBJ2-7, with TRBD1 identical over 7 bases. The junction had 4 bases not matched to a gene; V was cut back by 6 bases and J by 2 bases. The CDR3 spans 13 residues. Germline loops: CDR1 MNHEY, CDR2 SVGEGT. CDR3 loop: CASRPTGTYEQYF. The CDR3 region has the DNA TGTGCCAGCAGGCCGACAGGGACCTACGAGCAGTACTTC.

In its sample, this clonotype was seen a few times. V usage is TRBV9 and J usage is TRBJ1-5; TRBD1 might be the D (5 bases). The V end lost 3 bases, the J end lost 0 bases, and 10 bases lay between the germline ends. The germline CDR1 and CDR2 sequences are SGDLS and YYNGEE. This CDR3 region has 15 residues. CDR3 sequence reads: CASSAEGYSNQPQHF. Here the CDR3 DNA reads TGTGCCAGCAGCGCAGAGGGGTATAGCAATCAGCCCCAGCATTTT. The full variable domain, completed using reference TRBV9 and TRBJ1-5, is DSGVTQTPKHLITATGQRVTLRCSPRSGDLSVYWYQQSLDQGLQFLIQYYNGEERAKGNILERFSAQQFPDLHSELNLSSLELGDSALYFCASSAEGYSNQPQHFGDGTRLSIL.

There are many counts of this clonotype. The V gene is TRBV20-1, the J gene TRBJ1-5, with a possible D match to TRBD1 (5 bases). The CDR3 totals 14 residues. CDR1 and CDR2 from the germline V gene are DFQATT and SNEGSKA (reference sequence). Between the trimmed V and J ends, which lost 3 bases and 2 bases, there was a span of 11 bases. DNA for the CDR3: TGCAGTGCTAGGCGCAGGGAGGGCAATCAGCCCCAGCATTTT. Its translation: CSARRREGNQPQHF.

Here the CDR3 reads CASTGDFEGTDTQYF. CDR3 nucleotides: TGTGCCAGCACCGGGGACTTTGAGGGAACAGATACGCAGTATTTT. V gene TRBV6-2 or TRBV6-3 combines with J gene TRBJ2-3; D possibly corresponds to TRBD2 (6 bases). The CDR3 is 15 residues long. The germline V gene has CDR1 MNHEY and CDR2 SVGEGT. The V gene lost 7 bases and the J gene lost 3 bases, with 17 bases spanning the gap.

Concerning this clonotype: A read error may be the cause here, since a much bigger clone is one base away. The genes are TRBV25-1 and TRBJ1-2; D gene uncertain. Germline V lookup: CDR1 MGHDK, CDR2 SYGVNS. The CDR3 extends over 12 amino acids. Trimming shortened V by 3 bases and J by 2 bases, and 4 bases separated the two germline ends. The DNA of the CDR3 is TGTGCCAGCAGTGAGGACAACTATGGCTACACCTTC. Its protein product is CASSEDNYGYTF.

This clonotype occurred many times. The chain uses TRBV29-1 and TRBJ2-1; 9 nucleotides agree with TRBD1. The V gene end was trimmed by 7 bases and the J gene end by 8 bases; junction bases not matched to a gene: 9. Germline CDR1 and CDR2: SQVTM and ANQGSEA. CDR3 length: 13 amino acids. The CDR3 loop reads CSAGTGFGDEQFF. CDR3 DNA: TGCAGCGCCGGGACAGGGTTCGGCGATGAGCAGTTCTTC.

This clonotype was counted between two and nine times. The J gene is TRBJ1-6, the V gene TRBV4-3, with D perhaps TRBD1 (5 bases). The CDR3 consists of 19 residues. V was clipped by 4 bases and J by 0 bases, with 19 bases between them. Per the germline V gene, CDR1 is LGHNA and CDR2 is YSLEER. CDR3 in amino acids: CASSPYGTLTSSYNSPLHF. The CDR3 nucleotides are TGCGCCAGCAGCCCCTACGGGACCCTAACTTCCTCCTATAATTCACCCCTCCACTTT.

This clonotype was seen only a few times. The chain recombines TRBV4-3 with TRBJ1-2, with D possibly being TRBD1 (5 bases). V gave up 0 bases and J gave up 5 bases, with 10 bases separating them. Germline lookup yields CDR1 LGHNA and CDR2 YSLEER. There are 14 residues in the CDR3. The CDR3 DNA reads TGCGCCAGCAGCCAAGAGCTTTGGGGGTATGGCTACACCTTC. This encodes CASSQELWGYGYTF.

This clonotype was observed a few times. The rearrangement links TRBV7-9 to TRBJ2-3; possible D gene TRBD2, 5 bases. The CDR3 is 13 amino acids. The V end lost 5 bases, the J end lost 5 bases, and 11 bases lay between the germline ends. Germline-derived CDR1 and CDR2 are SEHNR and FQNEAQ (reference sequence). The CDR3 nucleotides are TGTGCCAGCAGCAAAGAACGGGGAGATACGCAGTATTTT. Its protein product is CASSKERGDTQYF.

The rearrangement links TRBV7-9 to TRBJ1-1, with D perhaps matching TRBD1 (5 bases). The germline CDR1 and CDR2 sequences are SEHNR and FQNEAQ (reference sequence). The CDR3 loop spans 19 amino acids. V lost 5 bases and J 2 bases, leaving 27 bases between the germline ends. In DNA form, the CDR3 reads TGTGCCAGCAGCCCGCGGCCGCAGGGCGCTAGCCGCGGCAACACTGAAGCTTTCTTT. Its protein product is CASSPRPQGASRGNTEAFF.

A few counts support this clonotype. The chain carries TRBV20-1 and TRBJ2-2; TRBD2 is a possible D gene (5 bases). The CDR3 is made up of 15 amino acids. Germline V CDR1 and CDR2: DFQATT, SNEGSKA (reference sequence). Trimming left V 0 bases short and J 5 bases short, with 13 bases between. The CDR3 sequence: CSARDGGRWTGELFF. The CDR3 nucleotides read TGCAGTGCTAGAGATGGCGGGCGTTGGACCGGGGAGCTGTTTTTT.

This clonotype was counted many times. The gene calls are TRBV3-1 and TRBJ1-3; D gene uncertain. Germline CDR1 LGHDT, CDR2 YNNKEL (reference sequence). The CDR3 has 13 residues. Trimming took 1 base from V and 2 from J, leaving 3 bases between them. The CDR3, as DNA: TGTGCCAGCAGCCAAGGACCTGGAAACACCATATATTTT. Amino acid sequence: CASSQGPGNTIYF.

This clonotype was found a few times. The chain carries TRBV12-3 or TRBV12-4 and TRBJ2-5, with D perhaps assigned TRBD1 or TRBD2 (5 bases each). Between the trimmed V and J ends, which lost 3 bases and 2 bases, there was a span of 10 bases. The CDR3 consists of 14 residues. CDR3 loop: CASSFGTEQETQYF. CDR3 nucleotide sequence: TGTGCCAGCAGTTTTGGGACCGAGCAAGAGACCCAGTACTTC.